This T cell receptor (beta chain) appears in the sequencing data of a study of T cell responses to AZD1222 COVID-19 vaccine. Only in-frame clones appear in the TCRdb table, and some are missing; sequencing was by immunoSEQ multiplex PCR. Found here are 120,000 to 150,000 clones, approximately 95% of them singletons; the top ten hold 0.85% to 0.95%. There are 13 residues in the CDR3. Deletions cut 0 bases from V and 8 bases from J, with 11 bases between. CDR1 is SGHRS, CDR2 YFSETQ, per germline. This clone was detected once. Its antigen is unidentified. Whole-study findings and limits: Donors were mostly white British, more females; clonal diversity possibly underestimated.

The sequenced sample was peripheral blood, obtained on day 0 of MenACWY control vaccination. This sequence was found in an adult in good health. The chain is built from TRBV5-1 and TRBJ1-2; possible D gene TRBD1, 6 bases. As DNA, the CDR3 is TGCGCCAGCAGCTTGGCGGGGGGCTTGGGCTACACCTTC. This codes for CASSLAGGLGYTF.